A selection of T cell receptor beta chains follows, all from one sample in a study of blood T cell repertoires in COVID-19. Here immunoSEQ multiplex PCR was the method, and the copy in TCRdb shows in-frame clones only, minus some. Among 20,000 to 30,000 clones listed, 92% were seen once. Specimen: peripheral blood. The receptors come from a human donor in a cohort sampled during active COVID-19. CDR3s include the opening cysteine and the closing phenylalanine or tryptophan. A D gene is named only where the DNA matches it firmly. The size of a clone is reported for some rows only, either as once, few or many, or as a class for expanded clones.

clone size: -; D gene: TRBD1; J gene: TRBJ2-4; V gene: TRBV6-4; CDR3 protein: CASGRDRGESAGKNIQYF; CDR3 DNA: TGTGCCAGCGGGAGGGACAGGGGGGAATCGGCGGGCAAAAACATTCAGTACTTC
clone size: -; D gene: TRBD1; J gene: TRBJ2-7; V gene: TRBV6-5; CDR3 protein: CASNEGAGEQYF; CDR3 DNA: TGTGCCAGCAACGAGGGGGCGGGCGAGCAGTACTTC
clone size: -; D gene: TRBD1; J gene: TRBJ2-7; V gene: TRBV25-1; CDR3 protein: CASSPGQVYEQYF; CDR3 DNA: TGTGCCAGCAGCCCCGGACAGGTCTACGAGCAGTACTTC
clone size: -; D gene: TRBD1; J gene: TRBJ2-7; V gene: TRBV7-8; CDR3 protein: CASSLTGLDRGHSYEQYF; CDR3 DNA: TGTGCCAGCAGCTTAACAGGACTCGACAGGGGGCATTCCTACGAGCAGTACTTC
clone size: -; D gene: TRBD1; J gene: TRBJ1-1; V gene: TRBV12-5; CDR3 protein: CASGYLPPTGTGGVGARGTEAFF; CDR3 DNA: TGTGCTAGTGGTTACCTCCCCCCTACCGGGACAGGGGGCGTCGGGGCAAGGGGCACTGAAGCTTTCTTT
clone size: -; D gene: -; J gene: TRBJ1-4; V gene: TRBV2; CDR3 protein: CASSRVLATNEKLFF; CDR3 DNA: TGTGCCAGCAGCAGGGTACTTGCAACTAATGAAAAACTGTTTTTT
clone size: -; D gene: -; J gene: TRBJ1-1; V gene: TRBV28; CDR3 protein: CASSLDRPAAAFF; CDR3 DNA: TGTGCCAGCAGTTTAGACAGGCCCGCCGCCGCTTTCTTT
clone size: -; D gene: TRBD2; J gene: TRBJ2-1; V gene: TRBV27; CDR3 protein: CASSLSTGLSYNEQFF; CDR3 DNA: TGTGCCAGCAGTTTATCAACGGGACTAAGTTACAATGAGCAGTTCTTC
clone size: -; D gene: TRBD1; J gene: TRBJ2-1; V gene: TRBV11-2; CDR3 protein: CASSLEGQAYNEQFF; CDR3 DNA: TGTGCCAGCAGCTTAGAGGGACAGGCCTACAATGAGCAGTTCTTC
clone size: -; D gene: TRBD1; J gene: TRBJ2-1; V gene: TRBV25-1; CDR3 protein: CASSGRGRINEQFF; CDR3 DNA: TGTGCCAGCAGTGGCAGGGGGCGAATCAATGAGCAGTTCTTC
clone size: -; D gene: -; J gene: TRBJ2-5; V gene: TRBV5-1; CDR3 protein: CASSLQASSQETQYF; CDR3 DNA: TGCGCCAGCAGCTTGCAGGCCAGCTCCCAAGAGACCCAGTACTTC
clone size: few; D gene: -; J gene: TRBJ1-5; V gene: TRBV5-6; CDR3 protein: CASSIQGPSNQPQHF; CDR3 DNA: TGTGCCAGCAGCATCCAGGGGCCTAGCAATCAGCCCCAGCATTTT
clone size: once; D gene: -; J gene: TRBJ1-4; V gene: TRBV4-1; CDR3 protein: CASSLSTMEGSTNEKLFF; CDR3 DNA: TGCGCCAGCAGCCTAAGCACGATGGAGGGCTCAACTAATGAAAAACTGTTTTTT
clone size: -; D gene: -; J gene: TRBJ1-4; V gene: TRBV30; CDR3 protein: CAWSVSRLNEKLFF; CDR3 DNA: TGTGCCTGGAGTGTAAGCAGGCTTAATGAAAAACTGTTTTTT
clone size: -; D gene: -; J gene: TRBJ2-7; V gene: TRBV18; CDR3 protein: CASSPPWGAEQYF; CDR3 DNA: TGTGCCAGCTCACCACCCTGGGGAGCAGAGCAGTACTTC
clone size: -; D gene: -; J gene: TRBJ2-4; V gene: TRBV5-4; CDR3 protein: CASSLDRANIQYF; CDR3 DNA: TGTGCCAGCAGCTTGGACAGGGCTAACATTCAGTACTTC
clone size: -; D gene: -; J gene: TRBJ1-4; V gene: TRBV7-6; CDR3 protein: CASSPPGLFEKLFF; CDR3 DNA: TGTGCCAGCAGCCCCCCAGGACTATTTGAAAAACTGTTTTTT
clone size: -; D gene: TRBD2; J gene: TRBJ2-1; V gene: TRBV18; CDR3 protein: CASSPTSGGYNEQFF; CDR3 DNA: TGTGCCAGCTCCCCTACTAGCGGGGGCTACAATGAGCAGTTCTTC
clone size: -; D gene: -; J gene: TRBJ1-1; V gene: TRBV10-1; CDR3 protein: CASSDYSSGINTEAFF; CDR3 DNA: TGCGCCAGCAGTGATTATAGTTCAGGGATCAACACTGAAGCTTTCTTT
clone size: -; D gene: TRBD1; J gene: TRBJ1-5; V gene: TRBV6-2/TRBV6-3; CDR3 protein: CASSYRQGIQPQHF; CDR3 DNA: TGTGCCAGCAGTTACCGACAGGGGATACAGCCCCAGCATTTT
clone size: -; D gene: TRBD2; J gene: TRBJ2-3; V gene: TRBV3-1/TRBV3-2; CDR3 protein: CASSQAGGPSTDTQYF; CDR3 DNA: TGTGCCAGCAGCCAAGCGGGGGGTCCTAGCACAGATACGCAGTATTTT
clone size: once; D gene: -; J gene: TRBJ2-3; V gene: TRBV6-6; CDR3 protein: CASSTYTSDTQYF; CDR3 DNA: TGTGCCAGCAGTACATATACTAGCGATACGCAGTATTTT
clone size: once; D gene: -; J gene: TRBJ1-6; V gene: TRBV27; CDR3 protein: CASSFTGNNSPLHF; CDR3 DNA: TGTGCCAGCAGTTTCACAGGAAATAATTCACCCCTCCACTTT
clone size: -; D gene: -; J gene: TRBJ1-2; V gene: TRBV30; CDR3 protein: CAWSARTWTRVDNYGYTF; CDR3 DNA: TGTGCCTGGAGTGCCCGGACCTGGACCAGGGTGGATAACTATGGCTACACCTTC
clone size: -; D gene: TRBD1; J gene: TRBJ2-7; V gene: TRBV28; CDR3 protein: CASSPPRTGKYEQYF; CDR3 DNA: TGTGCCAGCAGTCCCCCCAGGACAGGGAAGTACGAGCAGTACTTC
clone size: -; D gene: TRBD2; J gene: TRBJ2-7; V gene: TRBV6-7; CDR3 protein: CASSYLIVGTSGRLRDEQYF; CDR3 DNA: TGTGCCAGCAGTTACCTGATTGTCGGGACTAGCGGAAGACTCCGGGACGAGCAGTACTTC
clone size: -; D gene: TRBD1; J gene: TRBJ1-2; V gene: TRBV6-6; CDR3 protein: CASSFQDRGYDGYTF; CDR3 DNA: TGTGCCAGCAGCTTTCAGGACAGGGGGTATGATGGCTACACCTTC
clone size: once; D gene: TRBD2; J gene: TRBJ2-5; V gene: TRBV10-3; CDR3 protein: CAISESGGETQYF; CDR3 DNA: TGTGCCATCAGTGAATCGGGGGGGGAGACCCAGTACTTC
clone size: -; D gene: TRBD2; J gene: TRBJ2-5; V gene: TRBV19; CDR3 protein: CASSRGLARPETQYF; CDR3 DNA: TGTGCCAGTAGTAGGGGACTAGCGCGACCAGAGACCCAGTACTTC
clone size: -; D gene: -; J gene: TRBJ1-6; V gene: TRBV7-8; CDR3 protein: CASSLGGAGSNSPLHF; CDR3 DNA: TGTGCCAGCAGCTTAGGGGGAGCGGGGTCCAATTCACCCCTCCACTTT
clone size: -; D gene: -; J gene: TRBJ1-3; V gene: TRBV6-5; CDR3 protein: CASSRGTDSGNTIYF; CDR3 DNA: TGTGCCAGCAGTAGGGGGACCGACTCTGGAAACACCATATATTTT
clone size: -; D gene: TRBD1; J gene: TRBJ2-7; V gene: TRBV11-3; CDR3 protein: CASSPLRGRHEQYF; CDR3 DNA: TGTGCCAGCAGCCCACTCAGGGGGCGTCACGAGCAGTACTTC
clone size: -; D gene: -; J gene: TRBJ1-2; V gene: TRBV5-6; CDR3 protein: CASSLGVERYGYTF; CDR3 DNA: TGTGCCAGCAGCTTGGGCGTGGAGCGTTATGGCTACACCTTC
clone size: -; D gene: TRBD1; J gene: TRBJ1-1; V gene: TRBV5-4; CDR3 protein: CASSFAKGAGDTEAFF; CDR3 DNA: TGTGCCAGCAGCTTCGCTAAGGGGGCCGGTGACACTGAAGCTTTCTTT
clone size: -; D gene: TRBD2; J gene: TRBJ2-1; V gene: TRBV29-1; CDR3 protein: CSVGRGGRSYNEQFF; CDR3 DNA: TGCAGCGTTGGGCGGGGGGGCCGGTCCTACAATGAGCAGTTCTTC
clone size: -; D gene: TRBD1; J gene: TRBJ1-4; V gene: TRBV7-2; CDR3 protein: CASSLETGGREKLFF; CDR3 DNA: TGTGCCAGCAGCTTAGAGACAGGGGGACGTGAAAAACTGTTTTTT
clone size: -; D gene: TRBD1; J gene: TRBJ1-2; V gene: TRBV25-1; CDR3 protein: CASSHTGGAGGYTF; CDR3 DNA: TGTGCCAGCAGTCACACAGGGGGCGCGGGTGGCTACACCTTC
clone size: -; D gene: -; J gene: TRBJ1-5; V gene: TRBV28; CDR3 protein: CASSFLGGGRHQPQHF; CDR3 DNA: TGTGCCAGCAGTTTCCTTGGGGGGGGGAGGCATCAGCCCCAGCATTTT